The 24 T cell receptor beta chains in this list originate from one sample, sequenced in a study of blood T cell repertoires in COVID-19. TCRdb's table, derived via immunoSEQ multiplex PCR, lists solely in-frame clones and lacks some. Here the sample spans 100,000 to 150,000 clones, about 90% being singletons. The sample taken for sequencing was peripheral blood. The receptors were gathered from a woman aged 55-75 years with COVID-19, enrolled during active disease.

The V call is TRBV18, the J call TRBJ1-4; no reliable D call. V was trimmed by 3 bases and J by 1 base, leaving 15 bases between them. The CDR3 has 17 residues. Germline CDR1 reads KGHSH; CDR2 reads LQKENI. The CDR3 DNA reads TGTGCCAGCTCACCCCGAGAGGGAAGGCAAACTAATGAAAAACTGTTTTTT. It yields the protein CASSPREGRQTNEKLFF.

The rearrangement uses TRBV13 and TRBJ1-2; D possibly corresponds to TRBD1 (5 bases). Germline CDR1 reads PRHDT; CDR2 reads FYEKMQ (reference sequence). Trimming removed 1 base at V and 5 bases at J, with 14 bases between. The CDR3 is 15 residues long. The chain's CDR3 is CASSLAARARYGYTF. Here the CDR3 DNA reads TGTGCCAGCAGCTTAGCGGCCAGGGCGAGGTATGGCTACACCTTC.

V and J are TRBV11-2 and TRBJ1-1; TRBD1 might be the D (5 bases). Germline CDR1 and CDR2: SGHAT and FQNNGV. V shed 3 bases and J shed 5 bases, with 22 bases lying between them. The CDR3 consists of 17 residues. The CDR3 sequence is CASSLRALGGSRTEAFF. CDR3 DNA: TGTGCCAGCAGCTTGAGGGCGTTGGGGGGTTCAAGGACTGAAGCTTTCTTT.

V gene TRBV10-3 combines with J gene TRBJ1-2; 7 bases agree with TRBD1. CDR1 is ENHRY and CDR2 is SYGVKD in the germline V gene. This CDR3 spans 15 amino acids. V lost 2 bases to trimming and J lost 4 bases; unmatched junction nucleotides: 7. CDR3 sequence (DNA): TGTGCCATCAGTGAGATCGACAGGGCAGGCTATGGCTACACCTTC. Amino acids: CAISEIDRAGYGYTF.

V gene TRBV4-3 combines with J gene TRBJ1-2; the match to TRBD1 covers 7 bases. Trimming cost V 0 bases and J 8 bases; bases outside gene matches: 9. In germline, CDR1 is LGHNA, CDR2 YSLEER. This CDR3 has 15 amino acids. Here the CDR3 DNA reads TGCGCCAGCAGCCAAGATCACAGGGGTGTCGGGGGCTACACCTTC. Amino acids: CASSQDHRGVGGYTF.

The chain carries TRBV6-2 or TRBV6-3 and TRBJ1-1; D gene unclear. V lost 6 bases, J lost 4 bases, and 15 bases lay in between. Germline values: CDR1 MNHEY, CDR2 SVGEGT. This CDR3 region has 14 residues. The CDR3 loop is CASSLGGFSTEAFF. In nucleotides, the CDR3 is TGTGCCAGCAGCCTCGGAGGGTTTTCCACTGAAGCTTTCTTT.

CDR3 loop: CATSDSPGRGEETQYF. For the CDR3, the DNA is TGTGCCACCAGTGATTCACCCGGGAGGGGAGAGGAGACCCAGTACTTC. The V and J genes are TRBV24-1 and TRBJ2-5, with TRBD2 identical over 8 bases. Germline loops: CDR1 KGHDR, CDR2 SFDVKD. The length of the CDR3 is 16 residues. The trim removed 2 bases at V and 5 bases at J, leaving 9 bases unmatched.

This chain links TRBV4-3 with TRBJ2-7, with D perhaps matching TRBD1 (6 bases). The germline V and J ends were trimmed by 5 bases and 2 bases, with 13 bases remaining between them. Germline CDR1 and CDR2: LGHNA and YSLEER. This CDR3 is 14 amino acids long. This chain's CDR3 is CASSTYGQTYEQYF. CDR3 nucleotides: TGCGCCAGCAGCACTTACGGACAGACCTACGAGCAGTACTTC.

The rearrangement uses TRBV7-2 and TRBJ2-3; D is possibly TRBD2 (5 bases). Between the trimmed V and J ends, which lost 4 bases and 6 bases, there was a span of 11 bases. The CDR3 is 13 amino acids. Germline values: CDR1 SGHTA, CDR2 FQGNSA. The CDR3 is CASSSRTGDTQYF. CDR3 DNA: TGTGCCAGCAGCTCGAGGACTGGGGATACGCAGTATTTT.

The chain combines TRBV29-1 with TRBJ2-5; TRBD2 matches at 7 bases. After removal of 1 base from V and 4 bases from J, the junction contained 12 bases not matched to a gene. Per germline, CDR1 SQVTM and CDR2 ANQGSEA. This CDR3 comprises 16 residues. The CDR3 nucleotides read TGCAGCGTTGAAGTGGCATTCGCGGGGGAGGGAGAGACCCAGTACTTC. This codes for CSVEVAFAGEGETQYF.

This chain connects TRBV18 to TRBJ1-4; 10 bases agree with TRBD1. The CDR3 length is 16 residues. Germline trimming cut 2 bases from V and 6 bases from J; bases unmatched to any gene: 6. Germline V gene sequence: CDR1 KGHSH, CDR2 LQKENI. The CDR3: CASSPSTGGGDEKLFF. DNA for the CDR3: TGTGCCAGCTCACCATCGACAGGGGGCGGAGATGAAAAACTGTTTTTT.

The V and J genes are TRBV12-5 and TRBJ1-1; D is unclear. V dropped 1 base and J dropped 3 bases, with 6 bases sitting between them. This CDR3 spans 13 amino acids. Germline lookup yields CDR1 LGHNT and CDR2 FRNRAP. The CDR3 reads CASGLARDTEAFF. The CDR3 DNA is TGTGCTAGTGGTTTGGCCCGGGACACTGAAGCTTTCTTT.

The V and J genes are TRBV3-1 (or the pseudogene TRBV3-2) and TRBJ2-7, with D maybe TRBD2 (6 bases). CDR1 is LGHDT, CDR2 YNNKEL, per germline (reference sequence). This CDR3 comprises 13 residues. Trimming pared 4 bases from V and 4 bases from J, leaving 11 bases between. CDR3 DNA: TGTGCCAGCAGCCCCGGGACTCCTTACGAGCAGTACTTC. This codes for CASSPGTPYEQYF.

The rearrangement uses TRBV7-3 and TRBJ2-7; tentative D call: TRBD2 (7 bases). Germline CDR1 and CDR2: SGHTA and FQGTGA. The V gene lost 5 bases and the J gene lost 5 bases, with 13 bases spanning the gap. The CDR3 is made up of 13 amino acids. In DNA form, the CDR3 reads TGTGCCAGCAGCCCACGAGGGGGGGACGAGCAGTACTTC. This encodes CASSPRGGDEQYF.

CDR3: CAWSSRGDYLRYRLMNTEAFF. CDR3 nucleotide sequence: TGTGCCTGGAGTTCAAGGGGCGATTACCTCAGGTATCGTCTCATGAACACTGAAGCTTTCTTT. J is TRBJ1-1 and V is TRBV30; D possibly corresponds to TRBD1 (5 bases). Between the trimmed V and J ends, which lost 2 bases and 0 bases, there was a span of 31 bases. The length of the CDR3 is 21 residues. Germline values: CDR1 GTSNPN, CDR2 SVGIG (reference sequence).

The CDR3 loop reads CASSEGQTVDEQFF. CDR3 sequence (DNA): TGTGCCAGCAGTGAAGGTCAGACAGTGGATGAGCAGTTCTTC. The genes are TRBV2 and TRBJ2-1, with D tentatively TRBD1 (5 bases). The CDR3 runs to 14 residues. Germline-derived CDR1 and CDR2 are SNHLY and FYNNEI. Trimming left V 1 base short and J 8 bases short, with 12 bases between.

This sequence joins TRBV6-2 or TRBV6-3 and TRBJ1-1; D remains ambiguous. The CDR3 totals 14 residues. Trimming shortened V by 0 bases and J by 4 bases, and 9 bases separated the two germline ends. Looked up from germline, CDR1 is MNHEY and CDR2 is SVGEGT. The CDR3 reads CASSYSRSSTEAFF. As DNA, the CDR3 is TGTGCCAGCAGTTACTCGAGGAGTTCCACTGAAGCTTTCTTT.

The chain is built from TRBV5-1 and TRBJ1-2; TRBD1 might be the D (5 bases). Germline V gives CDR1 SGHRS, CDR2 YFSETQ. Trimming took 0 bases from V and 3 from J, leaving 9 bases between them. This CDR3 spans 14 amino acids. Here the CDR3 DNA reads TGCGCCAGCAGCTTGGGGCCGGGGGACTATGGCTACACCTTC. This translates into CASSLGPGDYGYTF.

V usage is TRBV7-2 and J usage is TRBJ1-6, with 11 positions matching TRBD1. The germline V gene encodes CDR1 SGHTA and CDR2 FQGNSA. The CDR3 sequence is 14 residues long. With V trimmed by 4 bases and J by 10 bases, 3 bases remained unmatched. The CDR3 loop is CASSSGQGASPLHF. CDR3 nucleotide sequence: TGTGCCAGCAGCTCCGGACAGGGGGCCTCACCCCTCCACTTT.

The rearrangement joins TRBV5-1 to TRBJ2-2, with D perhaps TRBD2 (5 bases). Trimming cost V 0 bases and J 7 bases, with 13 bases left between them. Germline CDR1 SGHRS, CDR2 YFSETQ. CDR3 length: 15 residues. CDR3 DNA: TGCGCCAGCAGCTTGGTTGAGGGATCTGACGGGGAGCTGTTTTTT. It translates to CASSLVEGSDGELFF.

This chain links TRBV4-2 with TRBJ1-1; the D gene is possibly TRBD1 (5 bases). Germline loops: CDR1 LGHNA, CDR2 YNFKEQ. The CDR3 sequence is 22 residues long. Trimming removed 4 bases from V and 0 bases from J, with 33 bases in between. CDR3 region: CASSPRREQGARFFTMNTEAFF. The CDR3 region has the DNA TGTGCCAGCAGCCCACGGAGAGAGCAAGGGGCGAGGTTCTTCACAATGAACACTGAAGCTTTCTTT.

V gene TRBV19 combines with J gene TRBJ1-1, with D perhaps TRBD1 (5 bases). Germline values: CDR1 LNHDA, CDR2 SQIVND (reference sequence). The V gene lost 3 bases and the J gene lost 3 bases, with 14 bases spanning the gap. The CDR3 consists of 15 residues. The CDR3 region is CASSIRRSGDTEAFF. The CDR3 DNA reads TGTGCCAGTAGTATCCGGAGGTCGGGGGACACTGAAGCTTTCTTT.

The chain is built from TRBV7-2 and TRBJ2-1; 7 bases are a match to TRBD2. CDR3 length: 18 amino acids. The V gene's germline CDR1 is SGHTA and CDR2 FQGNSA. V shed 5 bases and J 4 bases; nucleotides not matched to a gene: 17. The CDR3 protein is CASSPNLILREVYNEQFF. CDR3 in DNA: TGTGCCAGCAGCCCCAACCTCATACTCCGGGAGGTTTACAATGAGCAGTTCTTC.

V gene TRBV15 combines with J gene TRBJ1-6; no reliable D call. V gave up 4 bases and J gave up 8 bases, with 15 bases separating them. Germline V gene sequence: CDR1 LNHNV, CDR2 YYDKDF (reference sequence). The CDR3 contains 15 residues. The CDR3 sequence is CATSIGSPGDSPLHF. The DNA for the CDR3 is TGTGCCACCAGCATAGGGAGTCCCGGGGATTCACCCCTCCACTTT. Variable domain in full (rest from reference TRBV15 and TRBJ1-6): DAMVIQNPRYQVTQFGKPVTLSCSQTLNHNVMYWYQQKSSQAPKLLFHYYDKDFNNEADTPDNFQSRRPNTSFCFLDIRSPGLGDTAMYLCATSIGSPGDSPLHFGNGTRLTVT.